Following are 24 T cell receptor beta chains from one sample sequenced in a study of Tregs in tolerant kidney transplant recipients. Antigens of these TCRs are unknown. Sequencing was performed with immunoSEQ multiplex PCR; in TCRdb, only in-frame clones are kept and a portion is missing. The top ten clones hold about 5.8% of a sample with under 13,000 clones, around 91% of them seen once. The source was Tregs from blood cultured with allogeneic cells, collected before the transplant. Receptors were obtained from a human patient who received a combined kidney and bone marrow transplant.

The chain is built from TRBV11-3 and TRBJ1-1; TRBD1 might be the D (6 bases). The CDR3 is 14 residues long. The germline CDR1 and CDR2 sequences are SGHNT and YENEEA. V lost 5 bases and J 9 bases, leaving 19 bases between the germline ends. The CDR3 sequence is CASSAKGGTYKAFF. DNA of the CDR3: TGTGCCAGCAGCGCTAAAGGGGGGACATATAAAGCTTTCTTT.

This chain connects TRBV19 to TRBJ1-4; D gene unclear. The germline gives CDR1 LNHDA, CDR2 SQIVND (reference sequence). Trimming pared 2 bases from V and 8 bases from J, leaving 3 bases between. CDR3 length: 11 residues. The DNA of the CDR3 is TGTGCCAGTAGTATAAGAGAAAAACTGTTTTTT. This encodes CASSIREKLFF.

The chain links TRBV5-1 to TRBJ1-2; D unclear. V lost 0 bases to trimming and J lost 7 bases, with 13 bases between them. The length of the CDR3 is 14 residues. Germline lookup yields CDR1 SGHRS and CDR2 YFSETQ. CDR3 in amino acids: CASSLAGSASGYTF. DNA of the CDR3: TGCGCCAGCAGCTTGGCCGGTTCCGCGAGTGGCTACACCTTC.

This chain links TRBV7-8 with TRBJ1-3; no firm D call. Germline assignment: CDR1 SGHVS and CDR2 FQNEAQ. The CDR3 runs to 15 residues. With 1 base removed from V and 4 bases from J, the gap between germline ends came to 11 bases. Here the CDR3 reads CASSLGSGPGNTIYF. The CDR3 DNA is TGTGCCAGCAGCTTAGGGTCGGGCCCCGGAAACACCATATATTTT. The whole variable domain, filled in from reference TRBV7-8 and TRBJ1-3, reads GAGVSQSPRYKVAKRGQDVALRCDPISGHVSLFWYQQALGQGPEFLTYFQNEAQLDKSGLPSDRFFAERPEGSVSTLKIQRTQQEDSAVYLCASSLGSGPGNTIYFGEGSWLTVV.

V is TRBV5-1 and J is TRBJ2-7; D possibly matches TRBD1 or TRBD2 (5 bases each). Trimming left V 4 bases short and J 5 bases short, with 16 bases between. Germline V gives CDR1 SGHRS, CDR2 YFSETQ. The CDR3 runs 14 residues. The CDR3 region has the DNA TGCGCCAGCAGCACCAATCCGGGGACCAACGAGCAGTACTTC. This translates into CASSTNPGTNEQYF.

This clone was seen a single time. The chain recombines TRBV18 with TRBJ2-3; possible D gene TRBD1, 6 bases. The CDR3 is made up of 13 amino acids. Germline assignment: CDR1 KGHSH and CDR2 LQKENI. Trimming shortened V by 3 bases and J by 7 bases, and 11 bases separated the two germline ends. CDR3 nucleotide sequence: TGTGCCAGCTCACCCCCGACAGGAAATACGCAGTATTTT. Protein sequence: CASSPPTGNTQYF.

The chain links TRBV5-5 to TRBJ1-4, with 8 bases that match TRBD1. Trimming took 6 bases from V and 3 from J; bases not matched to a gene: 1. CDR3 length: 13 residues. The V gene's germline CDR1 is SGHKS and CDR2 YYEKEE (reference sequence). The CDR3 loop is CASTGGPNEKLFF. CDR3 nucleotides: TGTGCCAGCACAGGGGGCCCTAATGAAAAACTGTTTTTT.

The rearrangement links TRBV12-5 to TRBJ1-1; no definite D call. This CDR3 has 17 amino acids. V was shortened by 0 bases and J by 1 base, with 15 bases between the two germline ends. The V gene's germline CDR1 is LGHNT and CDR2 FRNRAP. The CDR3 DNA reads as TGTGCTAGTGGTTTGGTACGTCAAATCAGTGGGAACACTGAAGCTTTCTTT. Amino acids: CASGLVRQISGNTEAFF. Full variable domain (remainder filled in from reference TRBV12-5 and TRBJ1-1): DARVTQTPRHKVTEMGQEVTMRCQPILGHNTVFWYRQTMMQGLELLAYFRNRAPLDDSGMPKDRFSAEMPDATLATLKIQPSEPRDSAVYFCASGLVRQISGNTEAFFGQGTRLTVV.

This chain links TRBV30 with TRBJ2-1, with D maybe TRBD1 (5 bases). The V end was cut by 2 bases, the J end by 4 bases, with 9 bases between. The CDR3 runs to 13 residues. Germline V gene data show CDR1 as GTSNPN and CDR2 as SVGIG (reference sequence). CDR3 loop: CAWSLGHYNEQFF. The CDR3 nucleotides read TGTGCCTGGAGTCTAGGACATTACAATGAGCAGTTCTTC.

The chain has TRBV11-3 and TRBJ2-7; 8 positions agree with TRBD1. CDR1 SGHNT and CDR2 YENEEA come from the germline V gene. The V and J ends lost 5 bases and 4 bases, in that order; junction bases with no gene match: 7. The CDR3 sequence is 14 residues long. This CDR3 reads CASSHRTGRYEQYF. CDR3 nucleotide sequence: TGTGCCAGCAGCCATCGGACAGGGCGGTACGAGCAGTACTTC.

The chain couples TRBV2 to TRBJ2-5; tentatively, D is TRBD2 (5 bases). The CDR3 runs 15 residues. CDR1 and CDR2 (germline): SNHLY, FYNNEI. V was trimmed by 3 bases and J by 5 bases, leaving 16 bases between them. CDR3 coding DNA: TGTGCCAGCAGTGAGGGCAACGTCGGGATGGAGACCCAGTACTTC. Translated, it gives CASSEGNVGMETQYF.

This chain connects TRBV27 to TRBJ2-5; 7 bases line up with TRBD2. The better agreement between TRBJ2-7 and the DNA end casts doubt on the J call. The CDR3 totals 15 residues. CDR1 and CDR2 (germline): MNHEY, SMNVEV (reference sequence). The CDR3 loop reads CASSLRASGSYEQYF. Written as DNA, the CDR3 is TGTGCCAGCAGTTTAAGGGCTAGCGGCTCCTACGAGCAGTACTTC.

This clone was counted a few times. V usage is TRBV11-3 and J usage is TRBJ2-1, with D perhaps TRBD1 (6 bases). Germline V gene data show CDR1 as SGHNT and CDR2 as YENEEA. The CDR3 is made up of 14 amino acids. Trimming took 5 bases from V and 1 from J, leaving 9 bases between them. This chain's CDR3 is CASSPDSSYNEQFF. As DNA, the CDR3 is TGTGCCAGCAGCCCGGACAGTTCCTACAATGAGCAGTTCTTC.

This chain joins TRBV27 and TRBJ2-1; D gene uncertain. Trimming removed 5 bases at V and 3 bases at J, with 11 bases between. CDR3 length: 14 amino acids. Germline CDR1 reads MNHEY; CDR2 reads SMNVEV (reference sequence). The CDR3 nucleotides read TGTGCCAGCAGTCGTCAGAAATACTACAATGAGCAGTTCTTC. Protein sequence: CASSRQKYYNEQFF.

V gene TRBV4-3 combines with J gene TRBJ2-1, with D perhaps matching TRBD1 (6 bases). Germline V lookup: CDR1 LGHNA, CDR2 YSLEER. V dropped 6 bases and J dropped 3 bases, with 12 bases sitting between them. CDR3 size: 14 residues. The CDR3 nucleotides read TGCGCCAGCAGTCCTGACAGGAGCTACAATGAGCAGTTCTTC. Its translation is CASSPDRSYNEQFF.

DNA of the CDR3: TGTGCCAGCAGCGTAGGAAGGCTACAAGAGACCCAGTACTTC. It encodes CASSVGRLQETQYF. The rearrangement joins TRBV9 to TRBJ2-5; D not certain. V dropped 0 bases and J dropped 2 bases, with 8 bases sitting between them. The CDR3 runs 14 residues. Germline V CDR1 and CDR2: SGDLS, YYNGEE.

The CDR3 DNA is TGTGCCAGCAGCGTGCTAGCGGGCCTTAGCACAGATACGCAGTATTTT. Translation gives CASSVLAGLSTDTQYF. This chain uses TRBV9 with TRBJ2-3; TRBD2 agrees at 8 bases. CDR3 length: 16 amino acids. Germline loops: CDR1 SGDLS, CDR2 YYNGEE. Germline trimming cut 2 bases from V and 0 bases from J; bases unmatched to any gene: 5.

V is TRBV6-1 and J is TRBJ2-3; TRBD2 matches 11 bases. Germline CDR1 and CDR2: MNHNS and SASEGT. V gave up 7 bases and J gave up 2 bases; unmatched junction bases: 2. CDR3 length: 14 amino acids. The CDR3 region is CASKLAGVTDTQYF. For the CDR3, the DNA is TGTGCCAGCAAACTAGCGGGGGTCACAGATACGCAGTATTTT.

CDR3 sequence: CASSLYTGELFF. In DNA, the CDR3 is TGTGCCAGCAGCCTATACACCGGGGAGCTGTTTTTT. V usage is TRBV4-2 and J usage is TRBJ2-2; D gene uncertain. Germline lookup yields CDR1 LGHNA and CDR2 YNFKEQ. V lost 4 bases and J 3 bases, leaving 3 bases between the germline ends. This CDR3 comprises 12 residues.

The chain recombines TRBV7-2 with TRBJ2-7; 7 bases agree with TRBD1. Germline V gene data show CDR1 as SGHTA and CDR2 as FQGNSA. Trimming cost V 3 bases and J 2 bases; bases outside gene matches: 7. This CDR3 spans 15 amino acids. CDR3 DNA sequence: TGTGCCAGCAGCTTGCAACAGGGGAATGCCTACGAGCAGTACTTC. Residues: CASSLQQGNAYEQYF.

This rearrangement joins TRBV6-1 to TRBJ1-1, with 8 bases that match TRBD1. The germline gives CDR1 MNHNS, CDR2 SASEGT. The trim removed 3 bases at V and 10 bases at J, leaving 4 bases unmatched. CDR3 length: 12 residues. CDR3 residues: CASSDYQGAAFF. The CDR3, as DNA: TGTGCCAGCAGTGATTATCAGGGGGCAGCTTTCTTT.

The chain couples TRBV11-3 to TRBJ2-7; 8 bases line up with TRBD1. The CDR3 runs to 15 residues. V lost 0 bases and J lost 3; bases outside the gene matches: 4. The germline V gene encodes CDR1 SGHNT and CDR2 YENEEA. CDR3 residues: CASSLDRGLIYEQYF. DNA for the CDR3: TGTGCCAGCAGCTTAGACAGGGGGCTAATCTACGAGCAGTACTTC.

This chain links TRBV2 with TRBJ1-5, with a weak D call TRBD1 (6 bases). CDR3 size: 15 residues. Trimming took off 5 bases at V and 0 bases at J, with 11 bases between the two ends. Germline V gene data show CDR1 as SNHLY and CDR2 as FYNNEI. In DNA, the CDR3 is TGTGCCAGCAGTCGGGACACTAATAGCAATCAGCCCCAGCATTTT. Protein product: CASSRDTNSNQPQHF.

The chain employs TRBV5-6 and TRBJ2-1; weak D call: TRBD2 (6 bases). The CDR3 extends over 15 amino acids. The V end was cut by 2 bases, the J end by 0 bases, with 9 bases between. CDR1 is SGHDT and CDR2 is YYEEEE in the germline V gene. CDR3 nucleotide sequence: TGTGCCAGCAGCTTTCGGGGGAGCTCCTACAATGAGCAGTTCTTC. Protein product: CASSFRGSSYNEQFF.